These 21 T cell receptor beta chains share one sample of origin, sequenced in a study of shared clonotypes between healthy human individuals. The repertoire was sequenced with immunoSEQ multiplex PCR; TCRdb's copy has only in-frame clones and lacks some. This sample has more than 450,000 clones; 79% occur once, and the top ten carry 10% to 15%. Input material: PBMCs. All receptors derive from a woman between 40 and 55 years old in good health. Some clones in this sample may be carry-over from other donors' samples.

The chain links TRBV6-6 to TRBJ2-6; the D gene is possibly TRBD1 (5 bases). The V end lost 4 bases, the J end lost 1 base, and 11 bases lay between the germline ends. CDR3 length equals 16 residues. CDR1 is MNHNY and CDR2 is SVGAGI in the germline V gene (reference sequence). The CDR3 is CASSSDTTSGANVLTF. In DNA, the CDR3 is TGTGCCAGCAGTTCGGACACCACATCTGGGGCCAACGTCCTGACTTTC.

CDR3 bases: TGTGCCAGTAGTAGTCAGGGGACTAGCGGGACCGGGGAGCTGTTTTTT. This encodes CASSSQGTSGTGELFF. The chain has TRBV19 and TRBJ2-2, with 12 bases lining up with TRBD2. V was clipped by 4 bases and J by 5 bases; unmatched bases: 5. CDR1 and CDR2 (germline): LNHDA, SQIVND (reference sequence). The CDR3 contains 16 residues.

This clone appeared a single time. This chain connects TRBV19 to TRBJ2-5, with 9 bases identical to TRBD2. CDR3 length equals 16 residues. Germline lookup yields CDR1 LNHDA and CDR2 SQIVND (reference sequence). The ends lost 4 bases at V and 5 bases at J; junction bases unmatched: 11. CDR3 residues: CASSTGLAKALETQYF. Here the CDR3 DNA reads TGTGCCAGTAGTACCGGACTAGCGAAGGCCTTGGAGACCCAGTACTTC. The variable domain in full, completed from reference TRBV19 and TRBJ2-5, reads DGGITQSPKYLFRKEGQNVTLSCEQNLNHDAMYWYRQDPGQGLRLIYYSQIVNDFQKGDIAEGYSVSREKKESFPLTVTSAQKNPTAFYLCASSTGLAKALETQYFGPGTRLLVL.

The chain recombines TRBV7-9 with TRBJ1-2, with D unresolved. The V gene's germline CDR1 is SEHNR and CDR2 FQNEAQ (reference sequence). The CDR3 extends over 14 amino acids. V was trimmed by 5 bases and J by 8 bases, leaving 18 bases between them. CDR3 in DNA: TGTGCCAGCAGCCCCGGTATCCGCCGAGGGGGCTACACCTTC. Its protein is CASSPGIRRGGYTF.

The V gene is TRBV20-1, the J gene TRBJ2-3, with D perhaps matching TRBD2 (5 bases). Germline V lookup: CDR1 DFQATT, CDR2 SNEGSKA (reference sequence). This CDR3 is built from 11 residues. The CDR3 loop reads CTFPEGDTQYF. CDR3 bases: TGCACCTTCCCTGAGGGAGATACGCAGTATTTT.

The CDR3 DNA is TGTGCCAGCAGCCGCCGAACACAGGGGGCGAACACTGAAGCTTTCTTT. Amino acids: CASSRRTQGANTEAFF. The chain recombines TRBV7-6 with TRBJ1-1; 9 bases align to TRBD1. The V gene's germline CDR1 is SGHVS and CDR2 FNYEAQ. The CDR3 is made up of 16 amino acids. The J segment lost 1 base and the V segment lost 5 bases, leaving 8 bases of the junction unmatched.

This rearrangement joins TRBV5-1 to TRBJ2-5; 8 positions match TRBD2. The J call may be mistaken, given a closer DNA end match to TRBJ2-7. The CDR3 runs 16 residues. The germline V gene encodes CDR1 SGHRS and CDR2 YFSETQ. DNA for the CDR3: TGCGCCAGCAGCTCGTCCACCGGGACTAGGGTCTACGAGCAGTACTTC. Its translation: CASSSSTGTRVYEQYF.

With regard to this clone: Germline and junction disagree at one end, which may indicate a read error. This chain connects TRBV18 to TRBJ2-2, with D possibly TRBD2 on 6 matching bases. The germline V gene has CDR1 KGHSH and CDR2 LQKENI. This CDR3 contains 16 residues. CDR3: CASAPAGTANTGELFF. The CDR3, as DNA: TGTGCCAGCGCACCGGCAGGGACTGCGAACACCGGGGAGCTGTTTTTT. Full variable domain (outside the CDR3, taken from reference TRBV18 and TRBJ2-2): NAGVMQNPRHLVRRRGQEARLRCSPMKGHSHVYWYRQLPEEGLKFMVYLQKENIIDESGMPKERFSAEFPKEGPSILRIQQVVRGDSAAYFCASAPAGTANTGELFFGEGSRLTVL.

V and J are TRBV6-4 and TRBJ2-5, with D possibly matching TRBD1 (6 bases). Germline values: CDR1 MRHNA, CDR2 SNTAGT. V lost 4 bases to trimming and J lost 2 bases, with 11 bases between them. This CDR3 comprises 14 residues. The CDR3 DNA follows: TGTGCCAGCAGTGGCCGGGACACTCAAGAGACCCAGTACTTC. Protein sequence: CASSGRDTQETQYF.

This clone was seen a single time. V and J are TRBV19 and TRBJ2-3, with D unresolved. Looked up from germline, CDR1 is LNHDA and CDR2 is SQIVND (reference sequence). V lost 5 bases and J lost 2, with 14 bases in between. This CDR3 is 15 amino acids long. The CDR3 sequence is CASSDWVLDTDTQYF. CDR3 DNA: TGTGCCAGTAGTGACTGGGTTCTTGACACAGATACGCAGTATTTT.

This clone was picked up one time. The V and J genes are TRBV7-9 and TRBJ1-3, with D uncertain. Germline V gene data show CDR1 as SEHNR and CDR2 as FQNEAQ (reference sequence). Between the trimmed V and J ends, which lost 2 bases and 0 bases, there was a span of 11 bases. The CDR3 consists of 16 residues. CDR3 loop: CASSLRVDSSGNTIYF. CDR3 in DNA: TGTGCCAGCAGCTTAAGGGTAGATAGCTCTGGAAACACCATATATTTT. Together with reference TRBV7-9 and TRBJ1-3, the CDR3 gives the full variable domain: DTGVSQNPRHKITKRGQNVTFRCDPISEHNRLYWYRQTLGQGPEFLTYFQNEAQLEKSRLLSDRFSAERPKGSFSTLEIQRTEQGDSAMYLCASSLRVDSSGNTIYFGEGSWLTVV.

The rearrangement uses TRBV7-2 and TRBJ1-4; D unresolved. CDR3 length: 17 residues. V lost 1 base, J lost 5 bases, and 17 bases lay in between. The germline CDR1 and CDR2 sequences are SGHTA and FQGNSA. In DNA, the CDR3 is TGTGCCAGCAGCTTAGTAGGTCGTGCAGATCACAATGAAAAACTGTTTTTT. Amino acid sequence: CASSLVGRADHNEKLFF. Combining the CDR3 with reference TRBV7-2 and TRBJ1-4 gives the whole variable domain GAGVSQSPSNKVTEKGKDVELRCDPISGHTALYWYRQSLGQGLEFLIYFQGNSAPDKSGLPSDRFSAERTGGSVSTLTIQRTQQEDSAVYLCASSLVGRADHNEKLFFGSGTQLSVL.

The chain is built from TRBV11-3 and TRBJ2-1; 11 bases are a match to TRBD2. Germline-derived CDR1 and CDR2 are SGHNT and YENEEA. The CDR3 is 15 amino acids. The J segment lost 7 bases and the V segment lost 2 bases, leaving 4 bases of the junction unmatched. CDR3 protein: CASSLFSSGRNEQFF. The CDR3 coding sequence is TGTGCCAGCAGCTTATTTTCTAGCGGGAGGAATGAGCAGTTCTTC.

The chain recombines TRBV30 with TRBJ1-1, with a tentative D call TRBD1 (5 bases). The CDR3 is 13 residues long. CDR1 and CDR2 from the germline V gene are GTSNPN and SVGIG (reference sequence). V gave up 4 bases and J gave up 10 bases, with 19 bases separating them. Here the CDR3 reads CAWNIRWGMGAFF. CDR3 coding DNA: TGTGCCTGGAACATCCGGTGGGGGATGGGAGCTTTCTTT.

CDR3 in amino acids: CASASDQGPNEKLFF. The CDR3 DNA is TGTGCCAGCGCGAGCGACCAGGGGCCTAATGAAAAACTGTTTTTT. The chain has TRBV18 and TRBJ1-4; D might be TRBD1 (6 bases). The CDR3 extends over 15 amino acids. Per the germline V gene, CDR1 is KGHSH and CDR2 is LQKENI. V shed 8 bases and J shed 3 bases, with 16 bases lying between them.

This chain uses TRBV4-3 with TRBJ2-7; 8 bases agree with TRBD2. V shed 0 bases and J 1 base; nucleotides not matched to a gene: 5. CDR3 length: 16 amino acids. Per the germline V gene, CDR1 is LGHNA and CDR2 is YSLEER. The DNA for the CDR3 is TGCGCCAGCAGCCAAGATTGGCTAGCGGGTTCCTACGAGCAGTACTTC. The encoded protein is CASSQDWLAGSYEQYF.

This clone appeared a single time. This chain uses TRBV2 with TRBJ2-1, with TRBD2 identical over 12 bases. The trim removed 8 bases at V and 3 bases at J, leaving 5 bases unmatched. From germline, CDR1 is SNHLY and CDR2 FYNNEI. The CDR3 consists of 15 residues. The CDR3 nucleotides are TGTGCCAGCTCAAGACTAGCGGGAGACTACAATGAGCAGTTCTTC. Translated, it gives CASSRLAGDYNEQFF. The complete variable domain, with remaining parts taken from reference TRBV2 and TRBJ2-1, reads EPEVTQTPSHQVTQMGQEVILRCVPISNHLYFYWYRQILGQKVEFLVSFYNNEISEKSEIFDDQFSVERPDGSNFTLKIRSTKLEDSAMYFCASSRLAGDYNEQFFGPGTRLTVL.

This clone is medium-sized (0.01 to 0.1%) in the sample. This chain links TRBV2 with TRBJ1-1; D uncertain. The V and J ends lost 6 bases and 5 bases respectively, with 7 bases between them. The CDR3 is 11 residues long. Looked up from germline, CDR1 is SNHLY and CDR2 is FYNNEI. The CDR3 nucleotides are TGTGCCAGCAGGGGTACTACTGAAGCTTTCTTT. Residues: CASRGTTEAFF.

The V and J genes are TRBV6-6 and TRBJ1-4; D ambiguous. Germline values: CDR1 MNHNY, CDR2 SVGAGI (reference sequence). The CDR3 spans 11 residues. V gave up 6 bases and J gave up 6 bases, with 5 bases separating them. As DNA, the CDR3 is TGTGCCAGCAGGAAAGATGAAAAACTGTTTTTT. Translation: CASRKDEKLFF.

The chain recombines TRBV10-2 with TRBJ2-1; 14 bases match TRBD2. The length of the CDR3 is 14 residues. Trimming cost V 7 bases and J 8 bases; bases outside gene matches: 4. Looked up from germline, CDR1 is WSHSY and CDR2 is SAAADI. In nucleotides, the CDR3 is TGCGCCAGCATGACTAGCGGGAGGGCCTATGAGCAGTTCTTC. Amino acids: CASMTSGRAYEQFF.

The rearrangement uses TRBV6-1 and TRBJ2-3, with TRBD2 matching over 8 bases. The CDR3 spans 14 residues. The V gene end was trimmed by 7 bases and the J gene end by 5 bases; junction bases not matched to a gene: 8. The germline CDR1 and CDR2 sequences are MNHNS and SASEGT. CDR3 sequence reads: CASKRERGGDTQYF. The DNA for the CDR3 is TGTGCCAGCAAGCGGGAGAGAGGAGGAGATACGCAGTATTTT.